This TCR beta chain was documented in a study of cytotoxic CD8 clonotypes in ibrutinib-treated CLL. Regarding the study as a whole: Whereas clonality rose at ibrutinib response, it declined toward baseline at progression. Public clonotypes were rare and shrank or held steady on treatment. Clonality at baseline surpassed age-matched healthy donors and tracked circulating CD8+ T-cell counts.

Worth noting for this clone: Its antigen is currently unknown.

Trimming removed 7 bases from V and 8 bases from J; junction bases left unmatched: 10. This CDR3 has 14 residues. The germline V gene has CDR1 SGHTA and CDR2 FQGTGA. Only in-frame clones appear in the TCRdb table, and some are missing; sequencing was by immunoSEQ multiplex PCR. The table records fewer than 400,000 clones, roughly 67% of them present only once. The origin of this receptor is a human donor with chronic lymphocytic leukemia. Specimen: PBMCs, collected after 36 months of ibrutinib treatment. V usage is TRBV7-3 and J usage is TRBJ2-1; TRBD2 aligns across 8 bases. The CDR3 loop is CASTASGPRDEQFF. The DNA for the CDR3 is TGTGCCAGCACGGCTAGCGGGCCTAGGGATGAGCAGTTCTTC.